This entry lists 19 T cell receptor beta chains sequenced from one sample in a study of T cell responses to AZD1222 COVID-19 vaccine. Data came from immunoSEQ multiplex PCR; TCRdb stores just in-frame clones and leaves some out. This sample has over 85,000 clones, with 88% found just once. This material consisted of peripheral blood, taken 28 days after the second AZD1222 dose. All receptors derive from an adult who received the AZD1222 COVID-19 vaccine.

The chain couples TRBV9 to TRBJ2-3; 10 bases fit TRBD2. This CDR3 region has 16 residues. Germline V gene lookup returns CDR1 SGDLS and CDR2 YYNGEE. Unmatched junction bases numbered 10, after V lost 4 bases and J lost 5 bases. The DNA of the CDR3 is TGTGCCAGCAGCTCCCTAGCGGGAGATGGTGGAGATACGCAGTATTTT. It encodes CASSSLAGDGGDTQYF. The variable domain in full, with the rest retrieved from reference TRBV9 and TRBJ2-3, is DSGVTQTPKHLITATGQRVTLRCSPRSGDLSVYWYQQSLDQGLQFLIQYYNGEERAKGNILERFSAQQFPDLHSELNLSSLELGDSALYFCASSSLAGDGGDTQYFGPGTRLTVL.

The CDR3 DNA is TGTGCCCGCCCCTTTAGCGCCGTCTACGAGCAGTACTTC. Encoded protein: CARPFSAVYEQYF. The J gene is TRBJ2-7, the V gene TRBV6-5; D perhaps matches TRBD2 (5 bases). Germline V gene lookup returns CDR1 MNHEY and CDR2 SVGAGI. The CDR3 runs to 13 residues. V was shortened by 11 bases and J by 3 bases, with 17 bases between the two germline ends.

V usage is TRBV5-1 and J usage is TRBJ2-3, with 7 nucleotides matching TRBD2. Germline V gene sequence: CDR1 SGHRS, CDR2 YFSETQ. V lost 3 bases and J lost 2; bases outside the gene matches: 9. This CDR3 has 16 residues. CDR3: CASSSYTSEHTDTQYF. The CDR3 DNA is TGCGCCAGCAGCTCCTATACTAGCGAACACACAGATACGCAGTATTTT.

V gene TRBV10-3 combines with J gene TRBJ1-1, with 8 bases lining up with TRBD1. The V gene's germline CDR1 is ENHRY and CDR2 SYGVKD. There are 16 residues in the CDR3. V dropped 6 bases and J dropped 3; count of bases not matched to a gene: 12. DNA for the CDR3: TGTGCCATCAGGGGACAGGACTGGGAGAGGGACACTGAAGCTTTCTTT. This sequence encodes CAIRGQDWERDTEAFF.

The chain links TRBV7-9 to TRBJ1-1, with D possibly TRBD1 on 5 matching bases. CDR1 SEHNR and CDR2 FQNEAQ come from the germline V gene (reference sequence). The CDR3 runs to 15 residues. Trimming removed 6 bases at V and 0 bases at J, with 14 bases between. CDR3: CASRGRDSLNTEAFF. CDR3 nucleotides: TGTGCCAGCAGGGGACGGGATTCTTTGAACACTGAAGCTTTCTTT. The full variable domain, rest sourced from reference TRBV7-9 and TRBJ1-1, is DTGVSQNPRHKITKRGQNVTFRCDPISEHNRLYWYRQTLGQGPEFLTYFQNEAQLEKSRLLSDRFSAERPKGSFSTLEIQRTEQGDSAMYLCASRGRDSLNTEAFFGQGTRLTVV.

This chain links TRBV4-2 with TRBJ2-2; no clear D gene. Trimming took 4 bases from V and 2 from J, leaving 5 bases between them. CDR1 is LGHNA and CDR2 is YNFKEQ in the germline V gene. The CDR3 runs 13 residues. This CDR3 reads CASSLGNTGELFF. CDR3 DNA: TGTGCCAGCAGCCTTGGAAACACCGGGGAGCTGTTTTTT.

This clone was recorded a few times. The rearrangement uses TRBV7-9 and TRBJ1-2; weak D call: TRBD1 (5 bases). This CDR3 is built from 14 residues. The V and J ends lost 2 bases and 8 bases respectively, with 15 bases between them. CDR1 SEHNR and CDR2 FQNEAQ come from the germline V gene (reference sequence). CDR3 in amino acids: CASSLPRTGGGYTF. The CDR3, as DNA: TGTGCCAGCAGCTTACCCAGGACCGGGGGGGGCTACACCTTC.

The chain joins TRBV25-1 to TRBJ1-2; the D gene is possibly TRBD1 (5 bases). This CDR3 is 12 amino acids long. Per germline, CDR1 MGHDK and CDR2 SYGVNS. V was clipped by 6 bases and J by 9 bases, with 14 bases between them. The CDR3, as DNA: TGTGCCAGCAGCCCCCAGGGTATCAGCTACACCTTC. It encodes CASSPQGISYTF.

The chain uses TRBV7-2 and TRBJ1-2; D not certain. The germline V and J ends were trimmed by 5 bases and 0 bases, with 7 bases remaining between them. This CDR3 contains 13 residues. CDR1 is SGHTA, CDR2 FQGNSA, per germline. CDR3 bases: TGTGCCAGCAGCATAGATTCTAACTATGGCTACACCTTC. Translation gives CASSIDSNYGYTF.

The chain carries TRBV28 and TRBJ2-1; 8 bases line up with TRBD2. In germline, CDR1 is MDHEN, CDR2 SYDVKM. V was clipped by 6 bases and J by 9 bases; unmatched bases: 10. The CDR3 has 14 residues. The CDR3 nucleotides read TGTGCCAGCAGACCGACCAGCGGGAGTTTTGAGCAGTTCTTC. Encoded protein: CASRPTSGSFEQFF.

The chain uses TRBV12-3 or TRBV12-4 and TRBJ1-2, with D maybe TRBD1 (5 bases). V lost 9 bases, J lost 4 bases, and 15 bases lay in between. The length of the CDR3 is 13 residues. The CDR3 coding sequence is TGTGCCAGTGCTAGGGGATATCCCTATGGCTACACCTTC. It yields the protein CASARGYPYGYTF.

The rearrangement joins TRBV5-1 to TRBJ2-3; TRBD2 might be the D (6 bases). The CDR3 length is 14 residues. Germline V gives CDR1 SGHRS, CDR2 YFSETQ. Trimming removed 0 bases from V and 5 bases from J, with 10 bases in between. In DNA form, the CDR3 reads TGCGCCAGCAGCTTGGGACGGGACTTAGATACGCAGTATTTT. Translating it yields CASSLGRDLDTQYF.

CDR3 residues: CASRVFYGERGRRADTQYF. CDR3 sequence (DNA): TGTGCCAGCCGGGTGTTCTACGGAGAACGGGGGCGGAGAGCAGATACGCAGTATTTT. This sequence joins TRBV27 and TRBJ2-3, with D perhaps being TRBD1 or TRBD2 (6 bases each). Trimming took off 8 bases at V and 4 bases at J, with 31 bases between the two ends. Germline CDR1 is MNHEY and CDR2 is SMNVEV (reference sequence). There are 19 residues in the CDR3.

This chain connects TRBV28 to TRBJ1-1, with a possible D match to TRBD1 (5 bases). V lost 4 bases, J lost 8 bases, and 11 bases lay in between. Germline V CDR1 and CDR2: MDHEN, SYDVKM. The CDR3 runs 12 residues. DNA for the CDR3: TGTGCCAGCAGTTCCTACAGGAGAGAAGCTTTCTTT. This encodes CASSSYRREAFF.

J is TRBJ2-1 and V is TRBV9; 10 nucleotides align to TRBD2. J lost 7 bases, V lost 0 bases, and 4 bases had no gene match. The germline gives CDR1 SGDLS, CDR2 YYNGEE. The CDR3 is 15 residues long. The CDR3 DNA follows: TGTGCCAGCAGCGTAGCGACTAGCGGGTGGAATGAGCAGTTCTTC. This gives the protein CASSVATSGWNEQFF.

In this sample, this clone turned up a few times. The J gene is TRBJ1-5, the V gene TRBV4-1, with D unresolved. The CDR3 runs 15 residues. V lost 1 base to trimming and J lost 0 bases, with 7 bases between them. Germline assignment: CDR1 MGHRA and CDR2 YSYEKL. The CDR3, as DNA: TGCGCCAGCAGCCAAGCGAGTTATAGCAATCAGCCCCAGCATTTT. This codes for CASSQASYSNQPQHF.

This chain links TRBV19 with TRBJ2-5, with D possibly being TRBD1 (5 bases). The V end lost 8 bases, the J end lost 0 bases, and 10 bases lay between the germline ends. The CDR3 length is 13 residues. Germline CDR1 LNHDA, CDR2 SQIVND (reference sequence). The CDR3, as DNA: TGTGCCAGTGCGGACAAACACCAAGAGACCCAGTACTTC. The encoded protein is CASADKHQETQYF.

The V call is TRBV5-1, the J call TRBJ1-2; D remains ambiguous. From germline, CDR1 is SGHRS and CDR2 YFSETQ. The CDR3 has 14 amino acids. Trimming left V 0 bases short and J 0 bases short, with 6 bases between. The CDR3 sequence: CASSLDTPNYGYTF. The CDR3 DNA follows: TGCGCCAGCAGCTTGGATACCCCTAACTATGGCTACACCTTC. The complete variable domain, with remaining parts taken from reference TRBV5-1 and TRBJ1-2, reads KAGVTQTPRYLIKTRGQQVTLSCSPISGHRSVSWYQQTPGQGLQFLFEYFSETQRNKGNFPGRFSGRQFSNSRSEMNVSTLELGDSALYLCASSLDTPNYGYTFGSGTRLTVV.

This chain uses TRBV7-8 with TRBJ1-5; D is unclear. Germline V CDR1 and CDR2: SGHVS, FQNEAQ. The CDR3 length is 15 residues. Trimming stripped 7 bases from V and 0 bases from J, with 13 bases between. CDR3 nucleotides: TGTGCCAGCACCGTCACTCGGGATAGCAATCAGCCCCAGCATTTT. Its protein product is CASTVTRDSNQPQHF.